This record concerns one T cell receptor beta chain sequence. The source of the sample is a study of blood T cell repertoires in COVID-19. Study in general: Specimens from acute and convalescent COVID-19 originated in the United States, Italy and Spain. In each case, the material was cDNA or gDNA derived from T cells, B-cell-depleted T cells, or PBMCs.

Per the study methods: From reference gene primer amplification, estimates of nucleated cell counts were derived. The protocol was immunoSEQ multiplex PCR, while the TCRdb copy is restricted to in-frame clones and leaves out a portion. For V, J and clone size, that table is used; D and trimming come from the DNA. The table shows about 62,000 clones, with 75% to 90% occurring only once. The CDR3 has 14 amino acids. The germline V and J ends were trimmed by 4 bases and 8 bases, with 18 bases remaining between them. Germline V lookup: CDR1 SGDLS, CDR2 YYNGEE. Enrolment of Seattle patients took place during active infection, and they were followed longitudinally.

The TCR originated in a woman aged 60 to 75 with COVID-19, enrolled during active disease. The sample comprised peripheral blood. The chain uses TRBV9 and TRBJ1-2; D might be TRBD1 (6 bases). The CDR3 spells CASSPRSQGYGYTF. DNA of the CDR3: TGTGCCAGCAGCCCTAGATCACAGGGATACGGCTACACCTTC.